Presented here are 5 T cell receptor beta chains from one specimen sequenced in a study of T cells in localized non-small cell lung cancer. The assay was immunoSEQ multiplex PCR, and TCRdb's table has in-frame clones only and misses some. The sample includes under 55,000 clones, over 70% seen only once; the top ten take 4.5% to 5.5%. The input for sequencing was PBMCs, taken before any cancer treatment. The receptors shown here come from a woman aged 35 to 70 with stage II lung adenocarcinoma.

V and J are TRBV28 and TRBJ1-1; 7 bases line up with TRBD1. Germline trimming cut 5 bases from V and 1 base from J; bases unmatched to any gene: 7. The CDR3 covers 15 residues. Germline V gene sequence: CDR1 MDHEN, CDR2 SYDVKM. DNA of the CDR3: TGTGCCAGCAGTACCGCCGGGACAGAGAACACTGAAGCTTTCTTT. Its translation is CASSTAGTENTEAFF.

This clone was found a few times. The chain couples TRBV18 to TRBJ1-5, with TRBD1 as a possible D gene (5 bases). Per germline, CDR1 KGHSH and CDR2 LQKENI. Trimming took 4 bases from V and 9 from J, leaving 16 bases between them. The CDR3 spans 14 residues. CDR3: CASSRDGGNSPQHF. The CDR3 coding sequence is TGTGCCAGCTCACGGGACGGGGGAAATTCGCCCCAGCATTTT.

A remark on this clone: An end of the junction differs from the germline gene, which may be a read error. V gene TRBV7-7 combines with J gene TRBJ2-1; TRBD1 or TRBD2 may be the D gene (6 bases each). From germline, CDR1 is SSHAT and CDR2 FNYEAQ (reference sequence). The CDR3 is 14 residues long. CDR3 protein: CASSSGGAYNEQFF. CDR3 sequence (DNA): TGTGCTAGCAGCTCCGGGGGCGCTTACAATGAGCAGTTCTTC.

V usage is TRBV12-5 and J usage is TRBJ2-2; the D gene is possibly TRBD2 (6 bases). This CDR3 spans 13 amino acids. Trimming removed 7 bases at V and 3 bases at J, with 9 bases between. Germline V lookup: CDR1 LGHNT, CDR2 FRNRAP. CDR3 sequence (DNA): TGTGCTAGTGCCCCGGGGGACACCGGGGAGCTGTTTTTT. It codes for CASAPGDTGELFF.

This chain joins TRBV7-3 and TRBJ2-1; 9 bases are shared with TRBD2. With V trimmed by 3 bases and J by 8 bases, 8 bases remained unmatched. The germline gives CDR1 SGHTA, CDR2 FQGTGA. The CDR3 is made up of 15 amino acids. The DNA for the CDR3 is TGTGCCAGCAGCTTCAGAGCGGGGGGTGACGATGAGCAGTTCTTC. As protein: CASSFRAGGDDEQFF.